These 28 T cell receptor beta chains were all obtained from the same sample, sequenced in a study of liver allograft versus peripheral blood T cells. Study as a whole: Transplanted-liver T cell receptor repertoires were compared with recipients' peripheral blood repertoires.

TCRdb called the reads again in MiXCR, with one record for every CDR3 protein. Among some 15,000 distinct CDR3 sequences listed, under 30% were seen once. These receptors were obtained from a human patient who had a liver transplant. The graft donor may be the source of some T cells.

By share of the sample, this clonotype is medium-sized. V gene TRBV6-1 combines with J gene TRBJ1-1; D not certain. Trimming removed 2 bases at V and 7 bases at J, with 14 bases between. Per the germline V gene, CDR1 is MNHNS and CDR2 is SASEGT. The CDR3 runs to 14 residues. CDR3 protein: CASSEYGEFGEAFF. CDR3 sequence (DNA): TGTGCCAGCAGTGAATACGGGGAGTTTGGTGAAGCTTTCTTT.

This clonotype is classed as medium-sized. V usage is TRBV18 and J usage is TRBJ2-6, with 9 nucleotides matching TRBD1. This CDR3 region has 20 residues. Per the germline V gene, CDR1 is KGHSH and CDR2 is LQKENI. V dropped 3 bases and J dropped 0; count of bases not matched to a gene: 12. CDR3 in amino acids: CASSPWNAGTGSSGANVLTF. As DNA, the CDR3 is TGTGCCAGCTCACCCTGGAACGCCGGGACAGGGAGCTCTGGGGCCAACGTCCTGACTTTC.

This clonotype is medium-sized. J is TRBJ2-1 and V is TRBV6-1; 7 bases line up with TRBD2. CDR3 length: 13 amino acids. V trimming: 2 bases; J trimming: 10 bases; junction bases outside the gene matches: 5. The germline V gene encodes CDR1 MNHNS and CDR2 SASEGT. The chain's CDR3 is CASSELGREEQFF. The DNA for the CDR3 is TGTGCCAGCAGTGAATTGGGGCGGGAGGAGCAGTTCTTC.

By frequency in the sample, this clonotype is medium-sized. CDR3 region: CASSYDMDSTSNTEAFF. In nucleotides, the CDR3 is TGTGCCAGCAGTTACGATATGGACAGCACTTCGAACACTGAAGCTTTCTTT. V and J are TRBV6-5 and TRBJ1-1; D is perhaps TRBD1 (6 bases). V dropped 2 bases and J dropped 1 base, with 17 bases sitting between them. The CDR3 consists of 17 residues. CDR1 is MNHEY and CDR2 is SVGAGI in the germline V gene.

J is TRBJ2-7 and V is TRBV6-5; D is undetermined. V lost 6 bases, J lost 0 bases, and 9 bases lay in between. Germline V gene sequence: CDR1 MNHEY, CDR2 SVGAGI. The CDR3 contains 13 residues. For the CDR3, the DNA is TGTGCCAGCAGACACGCGGACTCCTACGAGCAGTACTTC. It specifies CASRHADSYEQYF.

The chain links TRBV6-1 to TRBJ1-5; D unresolved. The CDR3 sequence is 15 residues long. V was cut by 1 base and J by 2 bases, with 9 bases left in between. Germline V gene lookup returns CDR1 MNHNS and CDR2 SASEGT. CDR3 protein: CASSEVFVGNQPQHF. CDR3 DNA: TGTGCCAGCAGTGAAGTTTTTGTCGGCAATCAGCCCCAGCATTTT.

This clonotype is labeled medium-sized (0.01 to 0.1%). The genes are TRBV29-1 and TRBJ2-5; possibly TRBD1 or TRBD2 for D (5 bases each). V lost 6 bases and J lost 3, with 20 bases in between. CDR3 size: 15 residues. Germline CDR1 is SQVTM and CDR2 is ANQGSEA. CDR3 residues: CSVIRRAGSKETQYF. Here the CDR3 DNA reads TGCAGCGTGATCCGCCGGGCAGGGAGTAAAGAGACCCAGTACTTC. The full variable domain, completed using reference TRBV29-1 and TRBJ2-5, is SAVISQKPSRDICQRGTSLTIQCQVDSQVTMMFWYRQQPGQSLTLIATANQGSEATYESGFVIDKFPISRPNLTFSTLTVSNMSPEDSSIYLCSVIRRAGSKETQYFGPGTRLLVL.

The chain employs TRBV20-1 and TRBJ1-6; 8 bases are a match to TRBD1. J lost 5 bases, V lost 6 bases, and 3 bases had no gene match. CDR1 is DFQATT and CDR2 is SNEGSKA in the germline V gene (reference sequence). The CDR3 length is 13 residues. The CDR3 DNA reads TGCAGTGCAGGACAGGGTGATAATTCACCCCTCCACTTT. It translates to CSAGQGDNSPLHF.

Notes on this clonotype: The junction departs from the called germline gene at one end, perhaps through a read error. The chain carries TRBV28 and TRBJ2-7, with 8 bases lining up with TRBD2. Germline CDR1 reads MDHEN; CDR2 reads SYDVKM. The CDR3 has 11 amino acids. The CDR3: CASSSSAGTSF. As DNA, the CDR3 is TGTGCCAGCAGTTCCAGCGCCGGGACTAGCTTC. Full variable domain (outside the CDR3, taken from reference TRBV28 and TRBJ2-7): DVKVTQSSRYLVKRTGEKVFLECVQDMDHENMFWYRQDPGLGLRLIYFSYDVKMKEKGDIPEGYSVSREKKERFSLILESASTNQTSMYLCASSSSAGTSFGPGTRLTVT.

This chain joins TRBV9 and TRBJ1-4; 8 positions match TRBD1. This CDR3 is built from 15 residues. Trimming removed 3 bases from V and 7 bases from J; junction bases left unmatched: 8. The germline gives CDR1 SGDLS, CDR2 YYNGEE. CDR3 sequence: CASSEMTGASEKLFF. In DNA form, the CDR3 reads TGTGCCAGCAGCGAAATGACAGGGGCTAGTGAAAAACTGTTTTTT. Looking up the rest from reference TRBV9 and TRBJ1-4 gives the full variable domain: DSGVTQTPKHLITATGQRVTLRCSPRSGDLSVYWYQQSLDQGLQFLIQYYNGEERAKGNILERFSAQQFPDLHSELNLSSLELGDSALYFCASSEMTGASEKLFFGSGTQLSVL.

This clonotype came up many times. The chain employs TRBV18 and TRBJ2-5; D not certain. This CDR3 region has 14 residues. Per the germline V gene, CDR1 is KGHSH and CDR2 is LQKENI. V lost 0 bases and J 1 base, leaving 6 bases between the germline ends. CDR3 amino acids: CASSPPNSQETQYF. CDR3 bases: TGTGCCAGCTCACCACCCAACAGCCAAGAGACCCAGTACTTC.

This clonotype turned up a few times. This chain connects TRBV27 to TRBJ1-4, with a weak D call TRBD1 (5 bases). Trimming took 4 bases from V and 8 from J, leaving 11 bases between them. Germline-derived CDR1 and CDR2 are MNHEY and SMNVEV (reference sequence). The CDR3 covers 13 residues. CDR3 protein: CASSWQGQEKLFF. The CDR3 DNA sequence: TGTGCCAGCAGTTGGCAGGGTCAGGAAAAACTGTTTTTT.

The chain combines TRBV20-1 with TRBJ2-5; TRBD2 might be the D (5 bases). The germline CDR1 and CDR2 sequences are DFQATT and SNEGSKA (reference sequence). This CDR3 comprises 12 residues. Trimming removed 3 bases at V and 7 bases at J, with 12 bases between. CDR3: CSASAQDLTQYF. The CDR3 DNA reads TGCAGTGCTAGTGCCCAGGACTTGACCCAGTACTTC.

The CDR3 reads CASSFSHSGRNNEKLFF. CDR3 nucleotide sequence: TGTGCCAGCAGTTTTAGCCATTCAGGTCGGAATAATGAAAAACTGTTTTTT. The rearrangement joins TRBV28 to TRBJ1-4; D unclear. The ends were cut back, 3 bases at V and 4 bases at J, with 18 bases in the middle. Germline V gene data show CDR1 as MDHEN and CDR2 as SYDVKM. CDR3 length equals 17 residues.

This clonotype is classed as medium-sized. This rearrangement joins TRBV19 to TRBJ2-1; D ambiguous. The CDR3 has 11 amino acids. Germline CDR1 reads LNHDA; CDR2 reads SQIVND (reference sequence). Trimming shortened V by 6 bases and J by 7 bases, and 7 bases separated the two germline ends. CDR3 sequence reads: CASRERNEQFF. The CDR3 DNA follows: TGTGCCAGTAGGGAGAGGAATGAGCAGTTCTTC.

The rearrangement joins TRBV5-1 to TRBJ1-2; D unclear. Germline CDR1 SGHRS, CDR2 YFSETQ. Between the trimmed V and J ends, which lost 0 bases and 4 bases, there was a span of 10 bases. The CDR3 contains 14 residues. The CDR3 bases are TGCGCCAGCAGCTTGGAATCCCAGTTCTATGGCTACACCTTC. Translation gives CASSLESQFYGYTF.

This clonotype was recorded many times. The rearrangement links TRBV6-2 or TRBV6-3 to TRBJ1-2, with TRBD1 identical over 9 bases. CDR1 is MNHEY and CDR2 is SVGEGT in the germline V gene. J gave up 8 bases and V 3 bases, and 7 bases lay outside the gene matches. The CDR3 covers 14 residues. Written as DNA, the CDR3 is TGTGCCAGCAGTTATATCCGGACAGGGGACGGCTACACCTTC. It is translated as CASSYIRTGDGYTF.

This clonotype ranks as medium-sized. The V gene is TRBV24-1, the J gene TRBJ2-5, with D possibly matching TRBD1 (5 bases). Trimming left V 2 bases short and J 1 base short, with 7 bases between. The CDR3 extends over 14 amino acids. Germline-derived CDR1 and CDR2 are KGHDR and SFDVKD. The CDR3 DNA follows: TGTGCCACCAGTGATTCGACAGCCCAAGAGACCCAGTACTTC. Translating it yields CATSDSTAQETQYF.

This chain connects TRBV27 to TRBJ2-7, with TRBD2 identical over 8 bases. With 6 bases clipped from V and 5 bases from J, the junction kept 12 bases outside the gene matches. CDR3 length: 15 residues. Germline lookup yields CDR1 MNHEY and CDR2 SMNVEV (reference sequence). CDR3 loop: CASRGAGATLDEQYF. CDR3 sequence (DNA): TGTGCCAGCAGAGGAGCGGGAGCCACTCTCGACGAGCAGTACTTC.

This clonotype is medium-sized (0.01 to 0.1%) within its sample. This chain uses TRBV6-1 with TRBJ2-1; no definite D call. The V end lost 4 bases, the J end lost 3 bases, and 13 bases lay between the germline ends. The CDR3 sequence is 15 residues long. CDR1 and CDR2 (germline): MNHNS, SASEGT. The CDR3 loop reads CASSVGPEGYNEQFF. The CDR3 region has the DNA TGTGCCAGCAGTGTCGGGCCGGAAGGCTACAATGAGCAGTTCTTC.

This clonotype is medium-sized. The V call is TRBV18, the J call TRBJ2-5; TRBD1 matches at 9 bases. V dropped 0 bases and J dropped 5; count of bases not matched to a gene: 4. CDR1 and CDR2 (germline): KGHSH, LQKENI. This CDR3 spans 15 amino acids. The CDR3 DNA is TGTGCCAGCTCACCACCGTGGACAGGGGTGGAGACCCAGTACTTC. Residues: CASSPPWTGVETQYF.

This clonotype ranks as medium-sized. The CDR3 region is CASSRTGNGDEQYF. The CDR3 DNA reads as TGTGCCAGCTCACGTACCGGTAATGGGGACGAGCAGTACTTC. This chain links TRBV18 with TRBJ2-7; D unclear. The CDR3 spans 14 residues. Trimming cost V 4 bases and J 5 bases, with 15 bases left between them. CDR1 is KGHSH and CDR2 is LQKENI in the germline V gene. Full variable domain (rest looked up from reference TRBV18 and TRBJ2-7): NAGVMQNPRHLVRRRGQEARLRCSPMKGHSHVYWYRQLPEEGLKFMVYLQKENIIDESGMPKERFSAEFPKEGPSILRIQQVVRGDSAAYFCASSRTGNGDEQYFGPGTRLTVT.

This chain uses TRBV20-1 with TRBJ2-3; D perhaps matches TRBD1 (7 bases). Germline values: CDR1 DFQATT, CDR2 SNEGSKA (reference sequence). With 5 bases removed from V and 9 bases from J, the gap between germline ends came to 21 bases. CDR3 size: 14 residues. The CDR3 loop is CSAAEQGTAFTQYF. The CDR3 nucleotides read TGCAGTGCTGCAGAACAGGGGACTGCTTTCACGCAGTATTTT.

The chain links TRBV5-4 to TRBJ1-4; D is ambiguous. Germline V gene data show CDR1 as SGHNT and CDR2 as YYREEE (reference sequence). This CDR3 is 13 amino acids long. V lost 4 bases, J lost 3 bases, and 7 bases lay in between. CDR3 residues: CASSPEPNEKLFF. CDR3 DNA: TGTGCCAGCAGCCCGGAGCCTAATGAAAAACTGTTTTTT.

This clonotype came up a few times. The rearrangement uses TRBV5-6 and TRBJ1-2, with D hard to call. V lost 4 bases to trimming and J lost 8 bases, with 12 bases between them. Germline assignment: CDR1 SGHDT and CDR2 YYEEEE. CDR3 size: 12 residues. CDR3 residues: CASSQERSGYTF. In DNA, the CDR3 is TGTGCCAGCAGCCAAGAACGTAGCGGCTACACCTTC.

This chain links TRBV10-3 with TRBJ1-2, with no clear D. The germline V gene encodes CDR1 ENHRY and CDR2 SYGVKD. The CDR3 consists of 12 residues. Trimming left V 2 bases short and J 3 bases short, with 4 bases between. The CDR3 sequence is CAISEADYGYTF. CDR3 nucleotides: TGTGCCATCAGTGAGGCCGACTATGGCTACACCTTC.

This clonotype was observed a few times. V gene TRBV18 combines with J gene TRBJ1-3; TRBD1 might be the D (6 bases). The CDR3 runs 16 residues. The V and J ends lost 1 base and 4 bases respectively, with 14 bases between them. In germline, CDR1 is KGHSH, CDR2 LQKENI. The DNA of the CDR3 is TGTGCCAGCTCACCACTCCAGACAACAGGGGGAAACACCATATATTTT. The encoded protein is CASSPLQTTGGNTIYF.

This chain connects TRBV13 to TRBJ2-4; 10 bases match TRBD1. CDR3 length equals 19 residues. V lost 1 base and J lost 5; bases outside the gene matches: 14. Germline assignment: CDR1 PRHDT and CDR2 FYEKMQ (reference sequence). CDR3 protein: CASSLVARQGAREENIQYF. The CDR3 bases are TGTGCCAGCAGCTTAGTCGCCCGACAGGGGGCCCGAGAAGAAAACATTCAGTACTTC.